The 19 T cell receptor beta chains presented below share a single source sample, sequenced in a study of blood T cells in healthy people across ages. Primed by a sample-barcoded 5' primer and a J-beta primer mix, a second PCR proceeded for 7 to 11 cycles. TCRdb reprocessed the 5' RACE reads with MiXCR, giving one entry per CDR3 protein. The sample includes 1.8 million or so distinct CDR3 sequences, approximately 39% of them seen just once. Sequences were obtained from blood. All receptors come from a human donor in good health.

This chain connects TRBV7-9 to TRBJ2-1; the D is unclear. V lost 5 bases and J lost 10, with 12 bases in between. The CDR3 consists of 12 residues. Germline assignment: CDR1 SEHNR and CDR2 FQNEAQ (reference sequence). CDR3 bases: TGTGCCAGCAGCCGCAGAGACGACGAGCAGTTCTTC. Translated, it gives CASSRRDDEQFF. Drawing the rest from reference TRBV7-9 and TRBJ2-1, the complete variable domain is DTGVSQNPRHKITKRGQNVTFRCDPISEHNRLYWYRQTLGQGPEFLTYFQNEAQLEKSRLLSDRFSAERPKGSFSTLEIQRTEQGDSAMYLCASSRRDDEQFFGPGTRLTVL.

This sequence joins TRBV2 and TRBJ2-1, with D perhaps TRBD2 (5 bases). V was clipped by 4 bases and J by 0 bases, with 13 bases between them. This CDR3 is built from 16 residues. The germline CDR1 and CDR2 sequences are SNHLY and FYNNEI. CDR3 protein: CASSVDVGSSYNEQFF. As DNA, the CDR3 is TGTGCCAGCAGTGTAGATGTGGGGAGCTCCTACAATGAGCAGTTCTTC.

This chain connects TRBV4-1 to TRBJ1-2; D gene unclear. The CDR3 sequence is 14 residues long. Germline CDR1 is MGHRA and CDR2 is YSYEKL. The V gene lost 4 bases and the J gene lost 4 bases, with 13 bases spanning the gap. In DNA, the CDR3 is TGCGCCAGCAGCCCAGACCAACGGGGCTATGGCTACACCTTC. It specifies CASSPDQRGYGYTF.

The CDR3 region is CASSPDTGVALEGYTF. CDR3 DNA: TGTGCCAGCAGCCCAGATACAGGGGTAGCTTTGGAGGGCTACACCTTC. The J gene is TRBJ1-2, the V gene TRBV7-2; 7 bases align to TRBD1. CDR1 SGHTA and CDR2 FQGNSA come from the germline V gene. The CDR3 is 16 amino acids. V shed 5 bases and J 8 bases; nucleotides not matched to a gene: 17.

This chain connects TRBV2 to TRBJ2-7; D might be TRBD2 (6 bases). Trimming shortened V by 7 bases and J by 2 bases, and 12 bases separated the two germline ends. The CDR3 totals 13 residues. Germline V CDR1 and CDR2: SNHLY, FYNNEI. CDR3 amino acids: CASNGGLAYEQYF. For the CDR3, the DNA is TGTGCCAGCAACGGGGGTTTGGCCTACGAGCAGTACTTC.

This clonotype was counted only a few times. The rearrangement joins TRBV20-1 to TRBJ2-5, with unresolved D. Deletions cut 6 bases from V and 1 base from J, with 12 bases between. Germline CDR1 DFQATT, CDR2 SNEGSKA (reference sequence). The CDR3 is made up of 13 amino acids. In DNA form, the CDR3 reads TGCAGTGCCCCCTTTAGGCGCCAAGAGACCCAGTACTTC. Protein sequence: CSAPFRRQETQYF.

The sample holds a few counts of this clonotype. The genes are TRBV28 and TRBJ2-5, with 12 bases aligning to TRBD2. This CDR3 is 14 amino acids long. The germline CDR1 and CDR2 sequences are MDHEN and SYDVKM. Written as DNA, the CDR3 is TGTGCTTCCCGACTAGCGGGGGTGTGGGAGACCCAGTACTTC. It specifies CASRLAGVWETQYF.

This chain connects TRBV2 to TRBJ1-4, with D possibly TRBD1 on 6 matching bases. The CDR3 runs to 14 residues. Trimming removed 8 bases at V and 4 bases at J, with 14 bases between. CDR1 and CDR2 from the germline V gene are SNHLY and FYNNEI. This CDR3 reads CASSKTGLNEKLFF. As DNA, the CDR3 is TGTGCCAGCTCGAAGACAGGCCTTAATGAAAAACTGTTTTTT.

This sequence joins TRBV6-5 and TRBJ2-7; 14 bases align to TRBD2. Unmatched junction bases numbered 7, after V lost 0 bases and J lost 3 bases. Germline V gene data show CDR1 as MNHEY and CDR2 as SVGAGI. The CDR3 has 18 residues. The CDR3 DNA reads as TGTGCCAGCAGTTACTCGGCAATGGGACTAGCGGGGGACTACGAGCAGTACTTC. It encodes CASSYSAMGLAGDYEQYF.

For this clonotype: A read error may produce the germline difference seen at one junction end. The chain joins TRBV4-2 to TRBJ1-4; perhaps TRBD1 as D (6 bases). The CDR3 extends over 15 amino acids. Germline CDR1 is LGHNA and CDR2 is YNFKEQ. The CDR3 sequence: CASSLTGGRNEKLFF. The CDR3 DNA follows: TGTGCCAGCAGCCTAACCGGGGGGCGGAATGAAAAGCTGTTTTTT.

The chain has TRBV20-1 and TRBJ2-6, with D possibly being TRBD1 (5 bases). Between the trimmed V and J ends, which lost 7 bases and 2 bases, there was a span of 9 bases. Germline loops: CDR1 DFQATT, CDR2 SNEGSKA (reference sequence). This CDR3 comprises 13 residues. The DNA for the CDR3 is TGCAGTGTCCGCAGGGCTGGGGCCAACGTCCTGACTTTC. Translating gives CSVRRAGANVLTF.

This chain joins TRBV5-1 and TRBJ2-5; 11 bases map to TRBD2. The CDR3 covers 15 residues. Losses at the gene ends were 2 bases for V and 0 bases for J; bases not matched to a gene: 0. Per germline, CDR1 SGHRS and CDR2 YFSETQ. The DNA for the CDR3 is TGCGCCAGCAGCTTACTAGCGGGGGACCAAGAGACCCAGTACTTC. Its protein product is CASSLLAGDQETQYF. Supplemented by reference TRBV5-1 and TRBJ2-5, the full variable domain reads KAGVTQTPRYLIKTRGQQVTLSCSPISGHRSVSWYQQTPGQGLQFLFEYFSETQRNKGNFPGRFSGRQFSNSRSEMNVSTLELGDSALYLCASSLLAGDQETQYFGPGTRLLVL.

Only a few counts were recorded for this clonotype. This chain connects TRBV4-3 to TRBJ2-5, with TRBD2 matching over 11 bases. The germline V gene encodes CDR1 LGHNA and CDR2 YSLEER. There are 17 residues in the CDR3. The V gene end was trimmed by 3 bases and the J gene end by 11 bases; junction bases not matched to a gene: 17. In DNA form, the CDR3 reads TGCGCCAGCAGCCAGGGACCTCCGGGACTAGCGGCGGGGGAGCAGTACTTC. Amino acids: CASSQGPPGLAAGEQYF.

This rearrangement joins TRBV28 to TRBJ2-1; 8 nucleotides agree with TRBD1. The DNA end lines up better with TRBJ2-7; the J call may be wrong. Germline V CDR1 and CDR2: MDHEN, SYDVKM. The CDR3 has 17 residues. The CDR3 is CASSLPRTGSSYNEQYF. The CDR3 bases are TGTGCCAGCAGTTTACCCCGGACAGGGAGCTCCTACAATGAGCAGTACTTC.

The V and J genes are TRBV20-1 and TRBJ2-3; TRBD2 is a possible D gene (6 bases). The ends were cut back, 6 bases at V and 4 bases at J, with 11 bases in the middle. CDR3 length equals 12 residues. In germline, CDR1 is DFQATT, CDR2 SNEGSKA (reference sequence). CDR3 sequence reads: CSAEGGADTQYF. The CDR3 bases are TGCAGTGCGGAGGGTGGGGCAGATACGCAGTATTTT.

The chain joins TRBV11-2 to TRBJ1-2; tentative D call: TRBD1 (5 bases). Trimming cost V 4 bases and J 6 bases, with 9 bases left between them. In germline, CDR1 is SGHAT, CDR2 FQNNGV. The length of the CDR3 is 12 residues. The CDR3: CASSSIRDGYTF. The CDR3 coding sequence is TGTGCCAGCAGCTCCATCAGGGATGGCTACACCTTC.

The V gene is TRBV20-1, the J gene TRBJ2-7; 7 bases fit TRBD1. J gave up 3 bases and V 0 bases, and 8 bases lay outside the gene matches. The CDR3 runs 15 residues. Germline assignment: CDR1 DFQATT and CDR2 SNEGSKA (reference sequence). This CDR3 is CSARDETGERYEQYF. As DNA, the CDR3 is TGCAGTGCTAGAGATGAAACAGGGGAGCGCTACGAGCAGTACTTC.

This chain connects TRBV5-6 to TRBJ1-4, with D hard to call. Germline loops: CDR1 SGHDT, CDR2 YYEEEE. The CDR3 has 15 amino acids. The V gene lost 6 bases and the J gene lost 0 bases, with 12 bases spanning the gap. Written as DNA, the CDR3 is TGTGCCAGCACCTTTTTCTCTGCAACTAATGAAAAACTGTTTTTT. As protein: CASTFFSATNEKLFF.

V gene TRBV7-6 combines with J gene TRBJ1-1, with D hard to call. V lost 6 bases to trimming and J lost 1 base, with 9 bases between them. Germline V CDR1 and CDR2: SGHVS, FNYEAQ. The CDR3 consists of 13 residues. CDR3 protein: CASSPAANTEAFF. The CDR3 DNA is TGTGCCAGCAGTCCCGCAGCGAACACTGAAGCTTTCTTT.